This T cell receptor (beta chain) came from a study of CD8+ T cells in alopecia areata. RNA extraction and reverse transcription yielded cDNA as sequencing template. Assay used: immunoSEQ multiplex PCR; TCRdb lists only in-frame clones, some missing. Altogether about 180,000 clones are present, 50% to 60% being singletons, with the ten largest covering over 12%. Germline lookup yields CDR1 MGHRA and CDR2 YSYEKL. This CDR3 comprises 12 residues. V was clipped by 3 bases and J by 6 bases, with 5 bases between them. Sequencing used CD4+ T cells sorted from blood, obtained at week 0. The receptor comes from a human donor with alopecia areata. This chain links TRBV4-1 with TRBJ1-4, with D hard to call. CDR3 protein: CASSQPYEKLFF. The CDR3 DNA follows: TGCGCCAGCAGCCAGCCGTATGAAAAACTGTTTTTT.